The clone carrying this T cell receptor beta chain has more than one count but fewer than ten. Antigen: not known. TCRdb processed the 5' RACE reads anew with MiXCR; each CDR3 protein has one entry. This sample has 300,000 to 400,000 distinct CDR3 sequences, with about 15% found just once. This sample stems from a study of T-cell memory formation after mild COVID-19. About the study: TCR clusters mostly belonged to single donors. General study findings and limits: Some clones that responded were present in memory (sampled pre-infection), which suggests cross-reactive memory joined. Mainly CM and EM harbored the contracting CD4+ clones; mainly EMRA harbored the CD8+ ones.

Sequencing input: PBMCs or a T cell subset sorted from them (not recorded which). This sequence was found in a man between 18 and 29 years old who had mild COVID-19 (a few samples of this study predate the infection). Cell type and time point are not known.

The CDR3 is CASSPPFDRGYEQYF. Written as DNA, the CDR3 is TGTGCCAGCTCACCACCATTTGACAGGGGCTACGAGCAGTACTTC. This chain uses TRBV18 with TRBJ2-7; 8 positions agree with TRBD1. Germline V gene sequence: CDR1 KGHSH, CDR2 LQKENI. CDR3 length: 15 residues. Unmatched junction bases numbered 4, after V lost 0 bases and J lost 3 bases.